This is a list of T cell receptor beta chains from one sample in a study of OX40 agonist ivuxolimab in advanced cancers. Libraries were prepared by immunoSEQ multiplex PCR; TCRdb keeps only in-frame clonotypes and omits some of them. The sample includes 80,000 or so clones, more than 80% of them seen just once. The starting material was CD4+ or CD8+ T cells sorted from blood, obtained in a trial of the OX40 agonist ivuxolimab. The receptors stem from an adult with an advanced solid tumor such as melanoma, head and neck, liver or kidney cancer. The CDR3 runs from the conserved cysteine through the conserved F or W. Each record gives: CDR3 protein, CDR3 DNA, V gene, clone size, D gene, J gene. D genes are given only for firm matches. The listing skips clone size in some rows; elsewhere it reads once, few, many or a size class.

CASRDRVYGKNTEAFF TGCGCCAGCAGAGACAGGGTTTATGGGAAGAACACTGAAGCTTTCTTT TRBV10-1 few TRBD1 TRBJ1-1
CASSPGDRTSPLHF TGCGCCAGCAGCCCGGGCGACAGAACTTCACCCCTCCACTTT TRBV5-1 few - TRBJ1-6
CASSLMPLAGGQETQYF TGTGCCAGCAGCTTAATGCCTTTGGCGGGAGGGCAAGAGACCCAGTACTTC TRBV7-3 - TRBD2 TRBJ2-5
CASSVRDGVTEAFF TGTGCCAGCAGCGTTAGGGACGGGGTCACTGAAGCTTTCTTT TRBV9 - - TRBJ1-1
CASSPAGGNTIYF TGTGCCAGCAGTCCAGCGGGGGGAAACACCATATATTTT TRBV11-2 - - TRBJ1-3
CASWGALGNQPQHF TGTGCCAGTTGGGGGGCGTTAGGCAATCAGCCCCAGCATTTT TRBV19 - - TRBJ1-5
CSVAGGDTEAFF TGCAGCGTCGCCGGGGGGGACACTGAAGCTTTCTTT TRBV29-1 - - TRBJ1-1
CASSIAGTSNEQFF TGTGCCAGCAGCATAGCCGGGACTAGCAATGAGCAGTTCTTC TRBV7-6 - TRBD2 TRBJ2-1
CASSYLGGGSTGELFF TGTGCCAGCAGCTACTTAGGGGGCGGATCCACCGGGGAGCTGTTTTTT TRBV7-3 - TRBD1 TRBJ2-2
CASSQFRAKGHQPQHF TGTGCCAGCAGCCAATTCCGGGCCAAGGGCCATCAGCCCCAGCATTTT TRBV5-6 - - TRBJ1-5
CATSREGTSGGLHTQYF TGTGCCACCAGCAGAGAGGGGACTAGCGGGGGTCTGCATACGCAGTATTTT TRBV15 - TRBD2 TRBJ2-3
CASSLVEGTEAFF TGTGCCAGCAGCTTGGTTGAGGGAACTGAAGCTTTCTTT TRBV7-7 - - TRBJ1-1
CASSFGDSANEKLFF TGTGCCAGCAGCTTTGGTGACAGTGCGAATGAAAAACTGTTTTTT TRBV11-2 - - TRBJ1-4
CASSGTGTGVWKQYF TGCGCCAGCAGCGGAACCGGGACAGGGGTCTGGAAGCAGTACTTC TRBV5-1 - TRBD1 TRBJ2-7
CASSWAAGAAYEQYF TGTGCCAGCAGCTGGGCAGCGGGAGCCGCCTACGAGCAGTACTTC TRBV5-4 - TRBD2 TRBJ2-7